This T cell receptor (beta chain) was captured in a study of cytomegalovirus exposure and HLA in healthy donors. Study background: One earlier analysis, a look at 150 million to 200 million T cells, found more than 100 million unique TCR beta sequences. Study conclusions and caveats: The Asian-associated ancestry cluster reportedly had fewer N-insertions than the approximately 670-donor mean in a later analysis.

PCR amplification relied on 60 Vbeta primers (plus 13 Jbeta primers). In the authors' workflow: As a later analysis found, there were around 86 million unique TCR beta chains, of which 8.5 million to 14 million were shared. Produced via immunoSEQ multiplex PCR; TCRdb's table is partial and in-frame only. V and J calls and clone size come straight from that table; D and trimming were deduced from the DNA. This sample has 150,000 to 200,000 clones, with roughly 82% found just once. Trimming cost V 4 bases and J 6 bases, with 17 bases left between them. The CDR3 sequence is 14 residues long. Note on this clone: Its cognate antigen is unknown.

V gene TRBV5-3 combines with J gene TRBJ2-7, with TRBD1 as a possible D gene (5 bases). TRBV5-3 is given ORF status, its function remaining uncertain. The sequenced material came from PBMCs. The sequence was collected from a girl under 18 in good health and CMV-seropositive. The CDR3 here is CARSGPYPGSEQYF. CDR3 DNA: TGTGCCAGAAGCGGGCCTTACCCAGGGTCCGAGCAGTACTTC.